The T cell receptor beta chain under discussion was sequenced for a study of T cells in Graves' hyperthyroidism and ophthalmopathy. General observations from the study: Blood also held most thyroid clonotypes expanded beyond 0.001. Ophthalmopathy was identified by the model a median about 6.4 months ahead of onset.

Researchers amplified the TCR beta CDR3 regions from RNA transcripts. The TCR CDR3 was amplified in a first-round RT-PCR using the HTBI primer set. TCRdb passed the multiplex PCR reads through MiXCR, listing each CDR3 protein once. Among about 710,000 distinct CDR3 sequences, about a sixth were seen once, and the ten largest hold approximately 8.4%. This clonotype has a count of ten or more. Its antigen is unknown. Participants, patients aged 18 to 65, had newly diagnosed hyperthyroidism with a duration under 2 months. Germline V gene lookup returns CDR1 MNHNY and CDR2 SVGAGI (reference sequence). V was clipped by 2 bases and J by 3 bases, with 7 bases between them. CDR3 length equals 13 residues.

Sequencing was done on a sample of blood. The TCR comes from a young man with Graves' hyperthyroidism. The V call is TRBV6-6, the J call TRBJ1-1; tentatively, D is TRBD1 (5 bases). The CDR3 loop is CASSYRGDTEAFF. The DNA of the CDR3 is TGTGCCAGCAGTTACAGGGGTGACACTGAAGCTTTCTTT.